A single sample gave rise to the 30 T cell receptor beta chains below, sequenced in a study of T-cell memory formation after mild COVID-19 listed by TCRdb under 2021. Library construction relied on 5' RACE. TCRdb records Illumina NovaSeq 6000 as the sequencer. The public sequencing data were trimmed at Q25 with fastp and processed into clonotypes with MiXCR by TCRdb, which kept only in-frame beta chains. Rows are combined by CDR3 protein, so each entry shows the most common genes and DNA. For this sample there are hundreds of thousands of distinct CDR3 sequences; under 8.5% appear just once. Roughly 22% of the sample is in the top ten clones. Sequencing was carried out using PBMCs or a T cell subset sorted from them (not recorded which). The source is a man aged 18 to 29 who had mild COVID-19 (a few samples of this study predate the infection). The sample titles of this study are shuffled in the database, so cell type and time point are left out; the donor was told from shared clones.

This clonotype was detected ten times or more. The chain joins TRBV12-3 or TRBV12-4 to TRBJ1-4; the match to TRBD1 covers 7 bases. Trimming cost V 2 bases and J 6 bases; bases outside gene matches: 3. This CDR3 contains 14 residues. CDR3 protein: CASSLRQGDEKLFF. In DNA, the CDR3 is TGTGCCAGCAGTTTACGGCAGGGGGATGAAAAACTGTTTTTT.

The chain recombines TRBV7-8 with TRBJ1-5; 8 bases map to TRBD1. Looked up from germline, CDR1 is SGHVS and CDR2 is FQNEAQ. This CDR3 has 16 residues. The trim removed 4 bases at V and 3 bases at J, leaving 8 bases unmatched. The CDR3: CASSSPGTGYNQPQHF. CDR3 in DNA: TGTGCCAGCAGCTCGCCCGGGACAGGTTACAATCAGCCCCAGCATTTT. The full variable domain, its missing parts supplied by reference TRBV7-8 and TRBJ1-5, is GAGVSQSPRYKVAKRGQDVALRCDPISGHVSLFWYQQALGQGPEFLTYFQNEAQLDKSGLPSDRFFAERPEGSVSTLKIQRTQQEDSAVYLCASSSPGTGYNQPQHFGDGTRLSIL.

This clonotype occurred many times. The chain uses TRBV3-1 and TRBJ2-5, with D perhaps TRBD1 (6 bases). V was cut by 9 bases and J by 0 bases, with 17 bases left in between. Germline CDR1 LGHDT, CDR2 YNNKEL (reference sequence). This CDR3 is built from 15 residues. CDR3 region: CASVSGHSYQETQYF. CDR3 sequence (DNA): TGTGCCAGTGTTTCGGGACATTCGTACCAAGAGACCCAGTACTTC.

This clonotype was found a few times. This rearrangement joins TRBV6-2 or TRBV6-3 to TRBJ2-7; D is possibly TRBD2 (5 bases). The V gene lost 5 bases and the J gene lost 3 bases, with 17 bases spanning the gap. Germline CDR1 reads MNHEY; CDR2 reads SVGEGT. The CDR3 sequence is 15 residues long. CDR3 DNA sequence: TGTGCCAGCAGTCAAAGATCCGGGGTCGGCTACGAGCAGTACGTC. Translating gives CASSQRSGVGYEQYV.

Ten or more counts support this clonotype. The chain combines TRBV7-9 with TRBJ1-1, with D unclear. The V gene lost 1 base and the J gene lost 4 bases, with 7 bases spanning the gap. Germline V CDR1 and CDR2: SEHNR, FQNEAQ (reference sequence). The CDR3 extends over 13 amino acids. Written as DNA, the CDR3 is TGTGCCAGCAGCTTAGGGGAGGGCACTGAAGCTTTCTTT. Its translation is CASSLGEGTEAFF.

The rearrangement uses TRBV2 and TRBJ2-1; 8 bases align to TRBD2. CDR3 size: 15 residues. Trimming cost V 4 bases and J 7 bases; bases outside gene matches: 9. CDR1 and CDR2 from the germline V gene are SNHLY and FYNNEI. In DNA, the CDR3 is TGTGCCAGCAGTGCTTCGGGGGGGGGATTAAATGAGCAGTTCTTC. It codes for CASSASGGGLNEQFF.

This chain joins TRBV27 and TRBJ2-5; D perhaps matches TRBD2 (5 bases). Per germline, CDR1 MNHEY and CDR2 SMNVEV (reference sequence). The CDR3 sequence is 13 residues long. V lost 3 bases, J lost 4 bases, and 9 bases lay in between. The CDR3 here is CASSFSSRETQYF. In DNA, the CDR3 is TGTGCCAGCAGTTTTTCTAGCAGAGAGACCCAGTACTTC.

This clonotype was picked up many times. This chain connects TRBV29-1 to TRBJ1-2, with D unresolved. The germline V gene has CDR1 SQVTM and CDR2 ANQGSEA. Between the trimmed V and J ends, which lost 2 bases and 2 bases, there was a span of 18 bases. The CDR3 consists of 16 residues. The CDR3 region has the DNA TGCAGCGTTGAATTGTGGGGAGTCTTGGCGAACTATGGCTACACCTTC. It encodes CSVELWGVLANYGYTF.

This clonotype appeared a few times. This chain joins TRBV6-2 or TRBV6-3 and TRBJ2-3, with D possibly being TRBD2 (6 bases). Trimming took 5 bases from V and 6 from J, leaving 9 bases between them. This CDR3 region has 12 residues. CDR1 and CDR2 from the germline V gene are MNHEY and SVGEGT. The CDR3 DNA follows: TGTGCCAGCAGTGCGACTAGGGATACGCAGTATTTT. This sequence encodes CASSATRDTQYF.

The genes are TRBV11-2 and TRBJ2-7; D may be TRBD1 or TRBD2 (6 bases each). The CDR3 length is 12 residues. Germline values: CDR1 SGHAT, CDR2 FQNNGV. The germline V and J ends were trimmed by 3 bases and 5 bases, with 8 bases remaining between them. The CDR3 reads CASSLGGHEQYV. CDR3 nucleotide sequence: TGTGCCAGCAGCTTGGGGGGCCACGAGCAGTACGTC.

V is TRBV2 and J is TRBJ1-2; 8 bases line up with TRBD1. Germline V gene sequence: CDR1 SNHLY, CDR2 FYNNEI. The V gene end was trimmed by 8 bases and the J gene end by 4 bases; junction bases not matched to a gene: 9. This CDR3 has 14 residues. The CDR3 loop reads CASFRTGKTYGYTF. The CDR3 DNA sequence: TGTGCCAGCTTCAGGACAGGGAAGACCTATGGCTACACCTTC. Full variable domain (rest looked up from reference TRBV2 and TRBJ1-2): EPEVTQTPSHQVTQMGQEVILRCVPISNHLYFYWYRQILGQKVEFLVSFYNNEISEKSEIFDDQFSVERPDGSNFTLKIRSTKLEDSAMYFCASFRTGKTYGYTFGSGTRLTVV.

The chain combines TRBV3-1 with TRBJ2-7; D possibly uses TRBD1 or TRBD2 (5 bases each). V lost 2 bases and J lost 4, with 12 bases in between. The CDR3 consists of 14 residues. Germline lookup yields CDR1 LGHDT and CDR2 YNNKEL (reference sequence). The CDR3 reads CASSQSPGPYEQYF. CDR3 DNA: TGTGCCAGCAGCCAATCGCCGGGACCTTACGAGCAGTACTTC.

The V gene is TRBV7-2, the J gene TRBJ2-1; 9 bases are shared with TRBD2. Trimming cost V 0 bases and J 9 bases; bases outside gene matches: 6. Germline values: CDR1 SGHTA, CDR2 FQGNSA. The CDR3 sequence is 15 residues long. CDR3 DNA sequence: TGTGCCAGCAGCTTAGCTAGCGGGGGCAGGGGTGAGCAGTTCTTC. Amino acids: CASSLASGGRGEQFF.

Regarding this clonotype: This may arise from a read error, as a much more abundant clone is one base away. V usage is TRBV7-9 and J usage is TRBJ2-1; a weak D match, TRBD2 (5 bases). In germline, CDR1 is SEHNR, CDR2 FQNEAQ (reference sequence). This CDR3 is built from 14 residues. The ends were cut back, 7 bases at V and 7 bases at J, with 17 bases in the middle. The CDR3, as DNA: TGTGCCAGCACCGCGGGTCTGGTGGAAAATGAGCAGTTCTTC. Encoded protein: CASTAGLVENEQFF.

This clonotype was seen a few times. With a much larger clone just one base away, this may be a read error. The genes are TRBV27 and TRBJ1-5; D gene ambiguous. V lost 1 base and J lost 5, with 0 bases in between. The germline gives CDR1 MNHEY, CDR2 SMNVEV (reference sequence). The CDR3 runs to 11 residues. The CDR3 DNA is TGTGCCAGCAGTTTATATCAGCCCCAGCATTTT. Translated, it gives CASSLYQPQHF.

The sample holds a few counts of this clonotype. The rearrangement joins TRBV9 to TRBJ2-5, with D perhaps being TRBD1 or TRBD2 (5 bases each). CDR1 and CDR2 (germline): SGDLS, YYNGEE. The V gene lost 4 bases and the J gene lost 2 bases, with 9 bases spanning the gap. CDR3 length equals 13 residues. The CDR3 region has the DNA TGTGCCAGCAGCAAGGGACCACAAGAGACCCAGTACTTC. It codes for CASSKGPQETQYF.

The rearrangement links TRBV20-1 to TRBJ2-2; D is unresolved. This CDR3 has 17 residues. Germline CDR1 reads DFQATT; CDR2 reads SNEGSKA (reference sequence). V was trimmed by 5 bases and J by 7 bases, leaving 26 bases between them. The CDR3 nucleotides are TGCAGTGCTCCCCGGGCAAAGACGGGTCTTATTGGCGGGGAGCTGTTTTTT. This gives the protein CSAPRAKTGLIGGELFF.

The rearrangement joins TRBV20-1 to TRBJ2-5; 12 bases agree with TRBD1. The CDR3 covers 13 residues. Germline CDR1 reads DFQATT; CDR2 reads SNEGSKA (reference sequence). CDR3 sequence reads: CATGGQGAETQYF. In DNA form, the CDR3 reads TGCGCTACCGGGGGACAGGGGGCCGAGACCCAGTACTTC.

The chain employs TRBV3-2 and TRBJ2-7. TRBV3-2 has pseudogene status. This CDR3 has 14 amino acids. The DNA of the CDR3 is TGTGCCAGCAGCCCCAAAGTTTCCACCTACGAGCAGTACTTC. This sequence encodes CASSPKVSTYEQYF.

This clonotype was counted only a few times. The V call is TRBV5-1, the J call TRBJ1-1; no firm D call. The length of the CDR3 is 13 residues. The V gene lost 4 bases and the J gene lost 0 bases, with 7 bases spanning the gap. The germline CDR1 and CDR2 sequences are SGHRS and YFSETQ. The DNA for the CDR3 is TGCGCCAGCAGCGGCGCATTGAACACTGAAGCTTTCTTT. It specifies CASSGALNTEAFF.

The CDR3 DNA is TGCGCCAGCAGCCCCGGAAGTAGCGGCAGTGGGGGTACAGATACGCAGTATTTT. It specifies CASSPGSSGSGGTDTQYF. The V call is TRBV4-3, the J call TRBJ2-3, with D perhaps TRBD2 (6 bases). The V end was cut by 4 bases, the J end by 3 bases, with 23 bases between. CDR3 length: 18 residues. Germline V gene sequence: CDR1 LGHNA, CDR2 YSLEER.

CDR3 sequence: CAWRDPSLGSYNSPLHF. Here the CDR3 DNA reads TGTGCCTGGAGGGACCCCAGTCTGGGCTCCTATAATTCACCCCTCCACTTT. V and J are TRBV30 and TRBJ1-6; no firm D call. The germline CDR1 and CDR2 sequences are GTSNPN and SVGIG (reference sequence). Trimming removed 3 bases from V and 0 bases from J, with 15 bases in between. This CDR3 has 17 residues.

This clonotype was recorded many times. The chain combines TRBV27 with TRBJ2-1; perhaps TRBD1 as D (6 bases). The CDR3 sequence is 14 residues long. Per the germline V gene, CDR1 is MNHEY and CDR2 is SMNVEV (reference sequence). V was shortened by 5 bases and J by 0 bases, with 8 bases between the two germline ends. The CDR3 region has the DNA TGTGCCAGCAGTGAGGACAGCTCCTACAATGAGCAGTTCTTC. It codes for CASSEDSSYNEQFF.

Only a few counts were recorded for this clonotype. The chain recombines TRBV19 with TRBJ2-3; 9 nucleotides agree with TRBD2. Germline V lookup: CDR1 LNHDA, CDR2 SQIVND (reference sequence). The CDR3 covers 13 residues. The CDR3 DNA reads TGTGCAACCAGACTAGCGGGCACAGATACGCAGTATTTT. Translating it yields CATRLAGTDTQYF.

In its sample, this clonotype was seen a few times. The CDR3 region is CASSLATGNYEQYF. DNA for the CDR3: TGTGCCAGCAGCTTAGCGACAGGGAACTACGAGCAGTACTTC. The rearrangement links TRBV7-2 to TRBJ2-7; TRBD1 agrees at 7 bases. V lost 0 bases and J lost 3; bases outside the gene matches: 2. The germline gives CDR1 SGHTA, CDR2 FQGNSA. The CDR3 totals 14 residues.

This clonotype was observed a few times. The genes are TRBV6-1 and TRBJ2-3; 8 positions match TRBD1. The CDR3 runs 13 residues. The germline CDR1 and CDR2 sequences are MNHNS and SASEGT. The ends lost 10 bases at V and 0 bases at J; junction bases unmatched: 3. The CDR3 region has the DNA TGTGCCACTTGGACAGGGAGCACAGATACGCAGTATTTT. Translated: CATWTGSTDTQYF.

This sequence joins TRBV6-2 or TRBV6-3 and TRBJ1-5, with D possibly matching TRBD1 (5 bases). From germline, CDR1 is MNHEY and CDR2 SVGEGT. This CDR3 contains 14 residues. V was clipped by 6 bases and J by 4 bases, with 13 bases between them. The CDR3 sequence: CASSRGLENQPQHF. CDR3 sequence (DNA): TGTGCCAGCAGCCGGGGACTGGAAAATCAGCCCCAGCATTTT.

In this sample, this clonotype turned up many times. The chain carries TRBV6-5 and TRBJ1-5; possibly TRBD1 for D (6 bases). This CDR3 comprises 13 residues. V lost 5 bases and J 2 bases, leaving 7 bases between the germline ends. CDR1 and CDR2 (germline): MNHEY, SVGAGI. The DNA of the CDR3 is TGTGCCAGCAGTCACAGGGGCAATCAGCCCCAGCATTTT. Protein: CASSHRGNQPQHF.

The chain uses TRBV20-1 and TRBJ2-7; no firm D call. Germline values: CDR1 DFQATT, CDR2 SNEGSKA (reference sequence). The CDR3 has 13 amino acids. Deletions cut 3 bases from V and 1 base from J, with 10 bases between. The CDR3 sequence: CSARSEGSYEQYV. DNA of the CDR3: TGCAGTGCTAGGAGTGAAGGTTCCTACGAGCAGTACGTC.

This clonotype was detected only a few times. This chain uses TRBV4-1 with TRBJ1-1, with TRBD1 identical over 8 bases. V lost 0 bases to trimming and J lost 6 bases; unmatched junction nucleotides: 6. Germline V gene lookup returns CDR1 MGHRA and CDR2 YSYEKL. The CDR3 loop spans 15 amino acids. The CDR3 region has the DNA TGCGCCAGCAGCCAAGAGACGACAGGGGCCGCTGAAGCTTTCTTT. Protein sequence: CASSQETTGAAEAFF.